This TCR beta chain is drawn from a study of radiotherapy plus CTLA-4 blockade in lung cancer. This CDR3 comprises 12 residues. Trimming took 6 bases from V and 3 from J; bases not matched to a gene: 4. The germline V gene has CDR1 SQVTM and CDR2 ANQGSEA. Findings and limits, study-wide: Researchers report tumor-derived TCR clones expanding in blood after radiotherapy plus ipilimumab.

A note on this clone: Its antigen is unknown.

The data were produced by immunoSEQ multiplex PCR, yet TCRdb's version contains in-frame clones alone and is incomplete. Of tens of thousands of clones listed, 75% were seen once; the top ten hold around 8.9%. This TCR derives from a human donor with non-small cell lung cancer who had stable disease on radiotherapy plus ipilimumab. The chain joins TRBV29-1 to TRBJ1-2, with 7 bases matching TRBD1. The input for sequencing was peripheral blood, taken from a patient treated with radiotherapy plus ipilimumab. The DNA for the CDR3 is TGCAGCGTGCGGGACAGTGACTATGGCTACACCTTC. Its protein product is CSVRDSDYGYTF.